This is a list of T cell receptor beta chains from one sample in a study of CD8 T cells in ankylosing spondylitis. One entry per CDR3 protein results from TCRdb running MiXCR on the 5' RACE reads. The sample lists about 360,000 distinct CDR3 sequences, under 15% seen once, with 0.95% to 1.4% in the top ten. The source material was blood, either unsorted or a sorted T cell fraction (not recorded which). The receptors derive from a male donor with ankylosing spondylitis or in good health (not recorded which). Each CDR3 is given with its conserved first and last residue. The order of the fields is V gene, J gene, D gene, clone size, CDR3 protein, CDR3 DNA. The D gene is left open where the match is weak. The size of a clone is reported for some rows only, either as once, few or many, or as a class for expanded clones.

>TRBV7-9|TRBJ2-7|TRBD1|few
CASSSGTGYDEQYF
TGTGCCAGCAGCTCTGGGACAGGGTACGACGAGCAGTACTTC
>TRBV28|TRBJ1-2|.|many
CASSLPYTF
TGTGCCAGCAGTTTACCCTACACCTTC
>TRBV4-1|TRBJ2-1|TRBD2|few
CASSPIAGVSYNEQFF
TGCGCCAGCAGCCCGATAGCGGGAGTATCCTACAATGAGCAGTTCTTC
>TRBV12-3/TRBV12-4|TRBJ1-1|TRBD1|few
CASTQQGRNTEAFF
TGTGCCAGCACCCAACAGGGGAGGAACACTGAAGCTTTCTTT
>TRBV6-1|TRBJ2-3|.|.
CASSEARDVGRYF
TGTGCCAGCAGTGAAGCCCGGGACGTTGGGCGGTATTTT
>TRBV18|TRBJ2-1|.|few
CASSPSGGVNNEQFF
TGTGCCAGCTCACCTTCAGGGGGGGTAAACAATGAGCAGTTCTTC
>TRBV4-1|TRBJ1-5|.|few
CASSQPGSNQPQHF
TGCGCCAGCAGCCAACCAGGGAGCAATCAGCCCCAGCATTTT
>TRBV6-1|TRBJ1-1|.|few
CASSRRTLNTEAFF
TGTGCCAGCAGTCGACGGACCCTCAACACTGAAGCTTTCTTT
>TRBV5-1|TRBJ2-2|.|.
CASSSPPAGYIGELFF
TGCGCCAGCAGCTCCCCTCCGGCAGGGTATATCGGGGAGCTGTTTTTT
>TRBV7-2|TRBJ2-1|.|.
CASSLRGPNNEQFF
TGTGCCAGCAGCCTCCGGGGCCCAAACAATGAGCAGTTCTTC
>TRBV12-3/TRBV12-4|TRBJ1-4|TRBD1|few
CASSPTDRVGEKLFF
TGTGCCAGCAGTCCGACGGACAGGGTGGGGGAAAAACTGTTTTTT
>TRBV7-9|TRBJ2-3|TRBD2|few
CASRLVAGGLQDTQYF
TGTGCCAGCAGGTTGGTAGCGGGAGGACTTCAGGATACGCAGTATTTT
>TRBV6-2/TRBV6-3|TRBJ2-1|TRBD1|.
CASTRHRQGGNEQFF
TGTGCCAGCACGAGACACCGACAGGGCGGCAATGAGCAGTTCTTC
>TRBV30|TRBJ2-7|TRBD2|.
CAVASGAYEQYF
TGTGCGGTGGCTAGCGGAGCCTACGAGCAGTACTTC
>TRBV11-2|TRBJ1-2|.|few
CASSFSGNYGYTF
TGTGCCAGCAGCTTTTCGGGGAACTATGGCTACACCTTC
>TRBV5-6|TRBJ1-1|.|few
CASSPSGGGTEAFF
TGTGCCAGCAGCCCGAGCGGGGGAGGTACTGAAGCTTTCTTT
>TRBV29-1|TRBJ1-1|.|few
CSVEVYTGYANTEAFF
TGCAGCGTTGAAGTCTATACTGGGTATGCTAACACTGAAGCTTTCTTT
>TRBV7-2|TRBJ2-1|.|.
CASSASGTDHNEQFF
TGTGCCAGCAGCGCATCCGGGACTGACCACAATGAGCAGTTCTTC
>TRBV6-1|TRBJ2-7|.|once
CASSGPYYEQYF
TGTGCCAGCAGCGGACCCTACTACGAGCAGTACTTC
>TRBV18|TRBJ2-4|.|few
CASSVDSENIQYF
TGTGCCAGCTCAGTCGACAGCGAAAACATTCAGTACTTC
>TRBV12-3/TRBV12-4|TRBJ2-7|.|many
CASSFSRGYEQYF
TGTGCCAGCAGTTTTAGCAGAGGCTACGAGCAGTACTTC
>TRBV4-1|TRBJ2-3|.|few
CASSQDQRETDTQYF
TGCGCCAGCAGCCAAGATCAGAGGGAGACAGATACGCAGTATTTT
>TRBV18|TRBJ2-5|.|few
CASSPQGIQETQYF
TGTGCCAGCTCACCACAGGGGATTCAAGAGACCCAGTACTTC
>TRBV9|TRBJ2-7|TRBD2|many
CATPLAGRDYEQYF
TGTGCCACCCCCCTAGCGGGCCGTGACTACGAGCAGTACTTC
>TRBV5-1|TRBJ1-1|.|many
CASSLELGANTEAFF
TGCGCCAGCAGCTTGGAATTAGGAGCGAACACTGAAGCTTTCTTT
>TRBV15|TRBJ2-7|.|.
CATSRDDDRSYEQYF
TGTGCCACCAGCAGAGATGACGACAGGAGCTACGAGCAGTACTTC